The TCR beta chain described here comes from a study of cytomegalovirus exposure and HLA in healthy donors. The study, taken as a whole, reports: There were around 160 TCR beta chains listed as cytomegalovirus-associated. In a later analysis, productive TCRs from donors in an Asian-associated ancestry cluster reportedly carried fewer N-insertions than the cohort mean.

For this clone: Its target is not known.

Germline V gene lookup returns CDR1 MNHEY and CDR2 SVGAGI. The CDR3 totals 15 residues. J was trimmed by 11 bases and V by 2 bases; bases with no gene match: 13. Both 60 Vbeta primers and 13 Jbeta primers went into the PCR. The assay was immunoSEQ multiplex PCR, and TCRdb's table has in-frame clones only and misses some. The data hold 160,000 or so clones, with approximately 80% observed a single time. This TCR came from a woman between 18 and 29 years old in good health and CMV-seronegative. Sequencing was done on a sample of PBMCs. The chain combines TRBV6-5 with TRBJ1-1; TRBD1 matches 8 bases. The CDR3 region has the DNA TGTGCCAGCAGTTACGTATTACAGGGGGGTAAGATGGCTTTCTTT. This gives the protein CASSYVLQGGKMAFF.